Listed here is a single T cell receptor beta chain. Per the original methods: From reference gene primer amplification, estimates of nucleated cell counts were derived. TCRdb keeps only in-frame clones here, not all; method: immunoSEQ multiplex PCR. The DNA was the basis for D and trimming; V, J and clone size are from that table. The data show roughly 260,000 clones, with about 90% seen just once and 3.7% held by the top ten. The sample belongs to a study of blood T cell repertoires in COVID-19. From germline, CDR1 is MNHNS and CDR2 SASEGT. V lost 4 bases, J lost 4 bases, and 14 bases lay in between. The CDR3 has 15 amino acids.

The sample taken for sequencing was peripheral blood. The clonotype originates from a woman between 40 and 55 years old with acute or convalescent COVID-19. This chain uses TRBV6-1 with TRBJ1-5; a possible D gene is TRBD1 (6 bases). The CDR3 spells CASSAPTGRNQPQHF. The CDR3 DNA is TGTGCCAGCAGTGCCCCGACAGGACGTAATCAGCCCCAGCATTTT.